Given below is one T cell receptor beta chain in context. No cognate antigen has been identified for it. It has no much larger one-base neighbor in the sample; base qualities were not kept. This entry is derived from a study of blood T cell repertoires in COVID-19 (dated by TCRdb to about 2020). Study-wide context: Samples covering the acute and convalescent phases of COVID-19 were provided by collaborators in the United States, Italy and Spain. Samples came from the ongoing ImmuneRACE study (first 160 participants) plus 1,254 subjects from 6 global collaborators. The prospective study material was composed of cDNA or gDNA derived from T cells, B-cell-depleted T cells, or PBMCs. A de-identified subject ID, COVID-19 status, age in years and sex were almost always included in the sample metadata. The dataset comprised deeply sampled blood TCRbeta repertoires from subjects exposed to, actively infected with, or recovered from COVID-19. A freely available public database, intended as a resource for researchers studying the immune response to SARS-CoV-2, is where the repertoires were released. HLA class I and class II types, where available, came from metadata supplied by the sample provider rather than from assay-based typing. The full study reports these points: Clinical and demographic metadata were provided uncurated, with the amount varying by source and participant.

The immunoSEQ Assay, a bias-controlled multiplex PCR, was used to amplify TCRbeta CDR3 regions from genomic DNA. The authors' analysis ran thus. Nucleated cell counts per sample were estimated from amplification of reference gene primers within the assay. To quantify the absolute abundance of each unique TCRbeta CDR3 rearrangement, sequence reads were collapsed and filtered. Productive Simpson clonality was computed per sample as the square root of Simpson's diversity index over productive rearrangements. TCRdb provides this immuneACCESS table in a form limited to in-frame rearrangements. Some clones are lacking; in checked studies, under half of them reflect an unresolved V gene, and why the rest are absent is not known. Clone size and V and J calls were adopted from that table, with D and trimming inferred from the DNA. Present in this sample are around 260,000 clones, 65% to 90% of which were seen just once. Approximately 2% of the sample goes to the ten largest clones.

Whole blood was collected in K2EDTA tubes by collaborating institutions according to the institutions' own protocols. For TCRbeta analysis, collaborators shipped samples as frozen whole blood, isolated PBMCs, or DNA extracted from either of those sample types. Measured from the cysteine to the phenylalanine, the CDR3 is 14 residues long. Only the CDR3 region is kept as DNA, spanning 42 bases read in frame from base 1. V loses 1 base, J loses 10 bases, and the germline ends lie 11 bases apart. CDR1 and CDR2 were assigned from the germline V gene as SGHVS and FQNEAQ. This clonotype originated in a man younger than 40 with active or convalescent COVID-19. Sequencing input: peripheral blood. Recombination linked TRBV7-8 to TRBJ1-6; the D gene lacks a confident call. The nucleotide sequence is given as TGTGCCAGCAGCTTAGGAAGCCAAAGATCACCCCTCCACTTT. Translation gives CASSLGSQRSPLHF.